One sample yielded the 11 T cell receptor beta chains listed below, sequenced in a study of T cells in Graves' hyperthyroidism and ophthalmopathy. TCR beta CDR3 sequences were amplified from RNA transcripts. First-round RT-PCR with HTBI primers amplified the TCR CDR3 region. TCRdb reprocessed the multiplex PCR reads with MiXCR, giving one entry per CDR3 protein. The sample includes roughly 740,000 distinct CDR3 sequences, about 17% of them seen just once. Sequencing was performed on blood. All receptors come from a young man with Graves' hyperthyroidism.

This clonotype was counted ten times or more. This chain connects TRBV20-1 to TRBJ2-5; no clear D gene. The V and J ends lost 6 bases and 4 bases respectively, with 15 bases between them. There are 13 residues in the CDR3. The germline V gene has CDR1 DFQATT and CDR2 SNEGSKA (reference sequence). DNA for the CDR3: TGCAGTGCATTTCTGGACCTTGGAGAGACCCAGTACTTC. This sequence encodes CSAFLDLGETQYF.

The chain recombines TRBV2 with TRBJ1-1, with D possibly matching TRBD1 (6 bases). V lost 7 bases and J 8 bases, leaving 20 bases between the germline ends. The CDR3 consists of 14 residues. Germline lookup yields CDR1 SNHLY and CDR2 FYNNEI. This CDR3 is CASTNEGGGGEAFF. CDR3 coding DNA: TGTGCCAGCACAAACGAGGGGGGGGGGGGGGAAGCTTTCTTT. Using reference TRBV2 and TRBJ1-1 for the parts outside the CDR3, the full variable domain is EPEVTQTPSHQVTQMGQEVILRCVPISNHLYFYWYRQILGQKVEFLVSFYNNEISEKSEIFDDQFSVERPDGSNFTLKIRSTKLEDSAMYFCASTNEGGGGEAFFGQGTRLTVV.

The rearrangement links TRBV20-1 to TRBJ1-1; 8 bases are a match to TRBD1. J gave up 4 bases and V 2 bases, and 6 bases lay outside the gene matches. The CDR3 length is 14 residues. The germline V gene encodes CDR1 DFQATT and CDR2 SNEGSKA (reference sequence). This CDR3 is CSARQGAVGTEAFF. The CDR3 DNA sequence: TGCAGTGCTAGACAGGGGGCAGTTGGCACTGAAGCTTTCTTT.

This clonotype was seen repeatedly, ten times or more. Written as DNA, the CDR3 is TGTGCCTGGCGTCCGGGACAGGGACTCAATGAGCAGTTCTTC. This translates into CAWRPGQGLNEQFF. The chain is built from TRBV30 and TRBJ2-1, with 9 bases identical to TRBD1. The CDR3 consists of 14 residues. J was trimmed by 6 bases and V by 5 bases; bases with no gene match: 8. Germline CDR1 is GTSNPN and CDR2 is SVGIG (reference sequence).

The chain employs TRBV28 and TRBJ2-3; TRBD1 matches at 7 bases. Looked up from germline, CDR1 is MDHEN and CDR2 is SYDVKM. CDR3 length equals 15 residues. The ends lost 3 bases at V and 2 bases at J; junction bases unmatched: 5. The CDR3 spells CASSLQTGNTDTQYF. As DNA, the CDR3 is TGTGCCAGCAGTTTGCAGACAGGGAACACAGATACGCAGTATTTT.

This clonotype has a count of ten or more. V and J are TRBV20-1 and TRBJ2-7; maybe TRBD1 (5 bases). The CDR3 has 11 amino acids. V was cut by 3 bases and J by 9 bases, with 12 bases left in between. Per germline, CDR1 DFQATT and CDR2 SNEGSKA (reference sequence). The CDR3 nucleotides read TGCAGTGCTAGTAACGGAAGGGGGCAGTACTTC. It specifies CSASNGRGQYF.

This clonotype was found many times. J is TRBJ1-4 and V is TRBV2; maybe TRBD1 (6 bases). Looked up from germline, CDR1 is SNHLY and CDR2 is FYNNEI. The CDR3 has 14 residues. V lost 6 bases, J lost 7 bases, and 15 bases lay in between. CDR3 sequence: CASSLQGMAEKLFF. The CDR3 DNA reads TGTGCCAGCAGCTTACAGGGAATGGCTGAAAAACTGTTTTTT.

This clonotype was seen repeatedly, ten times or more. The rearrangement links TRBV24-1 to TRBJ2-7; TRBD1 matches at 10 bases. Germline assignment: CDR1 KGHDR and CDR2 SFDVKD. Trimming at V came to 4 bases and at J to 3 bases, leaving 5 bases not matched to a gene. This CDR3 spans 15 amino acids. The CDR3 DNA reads TGTGCCACCAGTGACCCCGGGACAGGGGTCTACGAGCAGTACTTC. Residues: CATSDPGTGVYEQYF.

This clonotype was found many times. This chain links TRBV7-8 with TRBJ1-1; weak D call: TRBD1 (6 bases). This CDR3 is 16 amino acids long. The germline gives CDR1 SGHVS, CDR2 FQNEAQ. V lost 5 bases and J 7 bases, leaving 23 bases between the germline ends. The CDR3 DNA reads TGTGCCAGCAGCCGCGCCCCCCAAGGGGGAGGGGGTGAAGCTTTCTTT. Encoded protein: CASSRAPQGGGGEAFF.

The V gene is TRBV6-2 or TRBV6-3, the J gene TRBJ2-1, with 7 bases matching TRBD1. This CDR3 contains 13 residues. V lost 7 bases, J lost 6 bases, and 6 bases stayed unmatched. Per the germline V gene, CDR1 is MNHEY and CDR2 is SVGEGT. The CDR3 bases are TGTGCCAGCACCAAGACAGGGTCCAATGAGCAGTTCTTC. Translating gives CASTKTGSNEQFF.

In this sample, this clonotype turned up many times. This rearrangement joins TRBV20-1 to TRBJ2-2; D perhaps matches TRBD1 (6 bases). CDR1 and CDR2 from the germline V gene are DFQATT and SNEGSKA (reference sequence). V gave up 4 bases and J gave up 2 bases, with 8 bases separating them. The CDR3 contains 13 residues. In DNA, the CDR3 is TGCAGTGCTAACAGGGCAAACACCGGGGAGCTGTTTTTT. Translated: CSANRANTGELFF.